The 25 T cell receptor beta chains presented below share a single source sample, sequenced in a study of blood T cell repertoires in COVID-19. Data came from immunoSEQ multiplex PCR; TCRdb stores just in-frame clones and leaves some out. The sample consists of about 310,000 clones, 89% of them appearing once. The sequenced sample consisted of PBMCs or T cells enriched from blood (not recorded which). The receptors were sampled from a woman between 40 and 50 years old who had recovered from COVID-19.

For the CDR3, the DNA is TGTGCCAGCAGCCAAGGACAGGGGGAATGGAACACTGAAGCTTTCTTT. As protein: CASSQGQGEWNTEAFF. The chain links TRBV3-1 (or the pseudogene TRBV3-2) to TRBJ1-1, with TRBD1 matching over 9 bases. The CDR3 sequence is 16 residues long. The germline V gene has CDR1 LGHDT and CDR2 YNNKEL (reference sequence). V dropped 1 base and J dropped 1; count of bases not matched to a gene: 4.

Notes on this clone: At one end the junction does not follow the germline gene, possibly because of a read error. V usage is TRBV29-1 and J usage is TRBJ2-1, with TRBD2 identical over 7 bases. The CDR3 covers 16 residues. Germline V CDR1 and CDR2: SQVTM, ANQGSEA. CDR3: CSVMERDSLSSNEQFF. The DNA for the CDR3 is TGCAGCGTTATGGAGCGGGATTCTTTGTCCTCCAATGAGCAGTTCTTC.

In DNA, the CDR3 is TGTGCCTGGAGTGTGATGGTAGATGAAAAACTGTTTTTT. Its protein is CAWSVMVDEKLFF. V and J are TRBV30 and TRBJ1-4, with D hard to call. Germline values: CDR1 GTSNPN, CDR2 SVGIG (reference sequence). This CDR3 spans 13 amino acids. Between the trimmed V and J ends, which lost 0 bases and 6 bases, there was a span of 8 bases.

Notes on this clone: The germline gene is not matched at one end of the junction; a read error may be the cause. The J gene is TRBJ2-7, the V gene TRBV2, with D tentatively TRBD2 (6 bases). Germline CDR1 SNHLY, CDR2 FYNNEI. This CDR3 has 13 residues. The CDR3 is CATSIGSLYEQYF. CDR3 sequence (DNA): TGTGCCACCAGTATCGGGAGCCTATACGAGCAGTACTTC.

The CDR3: CATSDPTGATGELFF. CDR3 DNA sequence: TGTGCCACCAGTGATCCGACAGGGGCAACCGGGGAGCTGTTTTTT. This rearrangement joins TRBV24-1 to TRBJ2-2, with TRBD1 matching 8 bases. V shed 3 bases, J shed 5 bases, and the junction held 4 bases outside the gene matches. The CDR3 contains 15 residues. Germline CDR1 and CDR2: KGHDR and SFDVKD.

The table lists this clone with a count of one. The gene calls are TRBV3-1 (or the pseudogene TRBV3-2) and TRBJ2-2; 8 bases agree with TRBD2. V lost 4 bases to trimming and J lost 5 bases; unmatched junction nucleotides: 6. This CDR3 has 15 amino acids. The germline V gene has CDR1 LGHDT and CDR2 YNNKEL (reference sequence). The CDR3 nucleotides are TGTGCCAGCAGCCGCGGGACTAGATGGACCGGGGAGCTGTTTTTT. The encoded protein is CASSRGTRWTGELFF.

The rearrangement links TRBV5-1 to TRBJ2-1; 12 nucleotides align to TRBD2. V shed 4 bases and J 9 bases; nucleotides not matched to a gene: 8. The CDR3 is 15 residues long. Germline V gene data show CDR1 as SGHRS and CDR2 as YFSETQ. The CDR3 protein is CASSVELAGGTEQFF. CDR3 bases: TGCGCCAGCAGCGTAGAACTAGCGGGAGGAACTGAGCAGTTCTTC.

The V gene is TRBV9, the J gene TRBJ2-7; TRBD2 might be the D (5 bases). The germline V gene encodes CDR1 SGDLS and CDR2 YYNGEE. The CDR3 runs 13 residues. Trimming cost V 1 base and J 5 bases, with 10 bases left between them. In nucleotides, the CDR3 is TGTGCCAGCAGCGTACTAGAGGGCCACGAGCAGTACTTC. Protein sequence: CASSVLEGHEQYF.

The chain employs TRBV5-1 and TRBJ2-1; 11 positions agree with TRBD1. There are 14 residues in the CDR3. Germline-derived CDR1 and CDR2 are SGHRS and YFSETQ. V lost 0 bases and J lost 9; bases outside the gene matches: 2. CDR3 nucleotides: TGCGCCAGCAGCTTGGGGACAGGGGGCGGTGAGCAGTTCTTC. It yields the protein CASSLGTGGGEQFF.

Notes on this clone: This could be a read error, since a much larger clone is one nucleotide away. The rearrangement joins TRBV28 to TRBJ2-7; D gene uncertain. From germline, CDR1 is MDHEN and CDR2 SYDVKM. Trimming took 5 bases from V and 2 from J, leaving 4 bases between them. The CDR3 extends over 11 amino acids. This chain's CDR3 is CASSLAYEQYF. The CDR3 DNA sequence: TGTGCCAGCAGTCTCGCCTACGAGCAGTACTTC.

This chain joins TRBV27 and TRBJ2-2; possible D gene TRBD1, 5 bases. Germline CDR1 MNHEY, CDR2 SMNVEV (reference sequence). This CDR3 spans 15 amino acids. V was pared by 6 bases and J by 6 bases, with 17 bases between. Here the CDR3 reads CASSKAPGRPGELFF. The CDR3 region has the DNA TGTGCCAGCAGCAAGGCTCCAGGGCGCCCCGGGGAGCTGTTTTTT.

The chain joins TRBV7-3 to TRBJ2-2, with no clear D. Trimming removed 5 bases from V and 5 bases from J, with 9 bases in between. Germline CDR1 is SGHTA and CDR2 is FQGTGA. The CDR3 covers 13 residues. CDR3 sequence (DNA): TGTGCCAGCAGCAAAATTGAGACCGGGGAGCTGTTTTTT. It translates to CASSKIETGELFF. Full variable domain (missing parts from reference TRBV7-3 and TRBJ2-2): GAGVSQTPSNKVTEKGKYVELRCDPISGHTALYWYRQSLGQGPEFLIYFQGTGAADDSGLPNDRFFAVRPEGSVSTLKIQRTERGDSAVYLCASSKIETGELFFGEGSRLTVL.

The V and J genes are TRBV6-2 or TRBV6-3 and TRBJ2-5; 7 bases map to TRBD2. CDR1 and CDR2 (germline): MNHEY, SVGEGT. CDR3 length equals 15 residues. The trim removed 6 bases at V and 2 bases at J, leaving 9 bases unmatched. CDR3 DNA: TGTGCCAGCAGCACGTGGGGGGGGATACAAGAGACCCAGTACTTC. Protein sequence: CASSTWGGIQETQYF.

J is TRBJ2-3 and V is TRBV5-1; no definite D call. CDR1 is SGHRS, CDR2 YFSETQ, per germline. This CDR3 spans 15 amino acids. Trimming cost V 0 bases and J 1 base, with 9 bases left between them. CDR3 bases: TGCGCCAGCAGCTTGGAGCGCCCTGGCACAGATACGCAGTATTTT. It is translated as CASSLERPGTDTQYF.

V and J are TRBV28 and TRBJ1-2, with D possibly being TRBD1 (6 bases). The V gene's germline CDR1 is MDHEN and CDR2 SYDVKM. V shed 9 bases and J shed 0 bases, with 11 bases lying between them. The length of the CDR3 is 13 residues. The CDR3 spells CASQGFPNYGYTF. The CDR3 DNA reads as TGTGCCAGTCAGGGGTTCCCTAACTATGGCTACACCTTC.

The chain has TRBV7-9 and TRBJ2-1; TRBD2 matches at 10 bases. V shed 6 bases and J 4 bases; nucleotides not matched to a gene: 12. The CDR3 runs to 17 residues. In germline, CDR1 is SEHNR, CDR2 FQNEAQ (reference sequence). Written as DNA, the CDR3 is TGTGCCAGCAGTCTTGGATCGAGCGGGAGGGGATACAATGAGCAGTTCTTC. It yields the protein CASSLGSSGRGYNEQFF.

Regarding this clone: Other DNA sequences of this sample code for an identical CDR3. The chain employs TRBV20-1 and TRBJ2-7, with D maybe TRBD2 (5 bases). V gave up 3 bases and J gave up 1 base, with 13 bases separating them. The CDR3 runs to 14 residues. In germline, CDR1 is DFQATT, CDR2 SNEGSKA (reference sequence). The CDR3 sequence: CSASRGGGSYEQYF. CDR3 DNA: TGCAGTGCTAGTCGGGGTGGTGGGTCCTACGAGCAGTACTTC.

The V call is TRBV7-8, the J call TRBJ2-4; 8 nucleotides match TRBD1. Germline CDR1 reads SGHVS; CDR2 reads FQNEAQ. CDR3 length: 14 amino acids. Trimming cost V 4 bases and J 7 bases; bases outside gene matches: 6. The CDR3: CASSWTGTANIQYF. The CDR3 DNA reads TGTGCCAGCAGCTGGACAGGGACGGCGAACATTCAGTACTTC.

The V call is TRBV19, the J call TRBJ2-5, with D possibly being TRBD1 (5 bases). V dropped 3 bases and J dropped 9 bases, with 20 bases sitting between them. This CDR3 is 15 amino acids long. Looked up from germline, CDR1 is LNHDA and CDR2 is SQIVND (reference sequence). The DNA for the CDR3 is TGTGCCAGTAGTATGGGGCCGGGCCCAAATGGGGCCCAGTACTTC. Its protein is CASSMGPGPNGAQYF.

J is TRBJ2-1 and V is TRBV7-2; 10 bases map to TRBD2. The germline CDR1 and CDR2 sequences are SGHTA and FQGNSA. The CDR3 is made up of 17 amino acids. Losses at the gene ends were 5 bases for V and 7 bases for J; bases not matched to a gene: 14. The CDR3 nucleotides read TGTGCCAGCAGCATAGGGACTAGCGAGATCTTTCAGAATGAGCAGTTCTTC. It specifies CASSIGTSEIFQNEQFF.

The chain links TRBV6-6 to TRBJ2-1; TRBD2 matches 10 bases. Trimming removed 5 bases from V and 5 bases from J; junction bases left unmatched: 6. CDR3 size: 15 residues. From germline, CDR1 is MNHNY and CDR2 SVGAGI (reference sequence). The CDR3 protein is CASSAGLAANNEQFF. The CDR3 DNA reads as TGTGCCAGCAGTGCCGGACTAGCGGCAAACAATGAGCAGTTCTTC.

The chain's CDR3 is CASSESTYEQYF. In nucleotides, the CDR3 is TGCGCCAGCAGTGAGTCTACCTACGAGCAGTACTTC. This chain uses TRBV10-2 with TRBJ2-7; D unclear. Germline assignment: CDR1 WSHSY and CDR2 SAAADI. V was trimmed by 0 bases and J by 2 bases, leaving 2 bases between them. The CDR3 covers 12 residues.

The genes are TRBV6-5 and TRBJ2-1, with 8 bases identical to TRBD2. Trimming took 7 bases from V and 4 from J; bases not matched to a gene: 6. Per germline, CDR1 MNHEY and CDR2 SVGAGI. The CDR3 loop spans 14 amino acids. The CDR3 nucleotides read TGTGCCAGCACAGAAAGCGGGGGTTACAATGAGCAGTTCTTC. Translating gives CASTESGGYNEQFF.

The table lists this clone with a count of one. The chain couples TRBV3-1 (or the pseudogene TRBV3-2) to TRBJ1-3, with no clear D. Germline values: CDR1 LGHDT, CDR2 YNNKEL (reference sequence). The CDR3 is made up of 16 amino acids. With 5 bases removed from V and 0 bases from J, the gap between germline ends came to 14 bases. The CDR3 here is CASSSNSDYSGNTIYF. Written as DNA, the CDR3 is TGTGCCAGCAGCTCCAATTCAGATTACTCTGGAAACACCATATATTTT.

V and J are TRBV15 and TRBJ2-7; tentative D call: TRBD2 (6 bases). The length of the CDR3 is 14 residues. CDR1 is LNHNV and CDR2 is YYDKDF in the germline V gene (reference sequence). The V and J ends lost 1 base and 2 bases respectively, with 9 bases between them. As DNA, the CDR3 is TGTGCCACCAGCAGAGTCGGGGGTACCTACGAGCAGTACTTC. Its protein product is CATSRVGGTYEQYF.